This TCR beta chain derives from a study of breast tumors, draining lymph nodes, adjacent tissues. Axillary draining lymph nodes of breast cancer patients supplied the node samples. Notes on the study in general: Data fit most tumor T cells coming from lymph node, expanding in tumor. Compared with basal-like, luminal-like tumors shared significantly more repertoire with nontumor tissue.

The length of the CDR3 is 14 residues. The V gene's germline CDR1 is MDHEN and CDR2 SYDVKM. V was clipped by 9 bases and J by 0 bases, with 15 bases between them. There are many counts of this clonotype. Its antigen is undetermined. TCRdb called the multiplex PCR reads again in MiXCR, with one record for every CDR3 protein. The data show some 170,000 distinct CDR3 sequences, around 35% seen once. The TCR originated in a female donor with breast cancer. Some clones in this sample may be carry-over from other donors' samples. The chain joins TRBV28 to TRBJ2-7; D uncertain. The sequenced sample was axillary lymph node tissue. The CDR3 region is CASLDHIGSYEQYF. The CDR3 DNA follows: TGTGCCAGTCTAGACCACATAGGCTCCTACGAGCAGTACTTC.